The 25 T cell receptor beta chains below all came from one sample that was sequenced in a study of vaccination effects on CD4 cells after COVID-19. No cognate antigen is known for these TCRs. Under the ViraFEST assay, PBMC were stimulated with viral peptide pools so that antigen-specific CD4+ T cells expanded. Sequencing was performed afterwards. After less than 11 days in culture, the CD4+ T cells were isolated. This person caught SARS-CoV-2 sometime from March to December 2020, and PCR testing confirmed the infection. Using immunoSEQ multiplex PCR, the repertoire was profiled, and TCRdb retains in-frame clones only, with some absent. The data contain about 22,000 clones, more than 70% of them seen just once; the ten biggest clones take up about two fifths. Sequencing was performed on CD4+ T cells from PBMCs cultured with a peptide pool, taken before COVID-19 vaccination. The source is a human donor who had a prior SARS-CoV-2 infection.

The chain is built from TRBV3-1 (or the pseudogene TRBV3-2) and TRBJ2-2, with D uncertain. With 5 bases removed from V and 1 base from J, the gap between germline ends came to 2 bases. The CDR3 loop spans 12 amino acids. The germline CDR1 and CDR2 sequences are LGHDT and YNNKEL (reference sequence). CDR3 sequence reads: CASSENTGELFF. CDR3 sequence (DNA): TGTGCCAGCAGCGAGAACACCGGGGAGCTGTTTTTT.

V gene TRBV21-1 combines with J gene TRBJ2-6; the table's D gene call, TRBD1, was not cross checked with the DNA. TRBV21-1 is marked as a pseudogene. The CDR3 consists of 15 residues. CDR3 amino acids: CASSQACFGANVLTF. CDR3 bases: TGTGCCAGCAGCCAGGCATGTTTTGGGGCCAACGTCCTGACTTTC.

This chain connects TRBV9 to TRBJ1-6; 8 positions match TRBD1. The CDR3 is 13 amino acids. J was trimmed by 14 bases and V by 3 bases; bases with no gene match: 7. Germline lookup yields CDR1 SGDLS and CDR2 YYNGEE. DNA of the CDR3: TGTGCCAGCAGCGAAAGGACAGGGCCCACCCTCCACTTT. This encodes CASSERTGPTLHF.

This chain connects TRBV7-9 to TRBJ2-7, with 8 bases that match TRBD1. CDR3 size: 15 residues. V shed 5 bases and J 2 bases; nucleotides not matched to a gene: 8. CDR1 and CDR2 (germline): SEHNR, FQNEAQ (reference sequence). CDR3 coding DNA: TGTGCCAGCAGCCGGGGAATGACAGGGGCCTACGAGCAGTACTTC. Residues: CASSRGMTGAYEQYF. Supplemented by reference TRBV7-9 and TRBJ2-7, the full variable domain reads DTGVSQNPRHKITKRGQNVTFRCDPISEHNRLYWYRQTLGQGPEFLTYFQNEAQLEKSRLLSDRFSAERPKGSFSTLEIQRTEQGDSAMYLCASSRGMTGAYEQYFGPGTRLTVT.

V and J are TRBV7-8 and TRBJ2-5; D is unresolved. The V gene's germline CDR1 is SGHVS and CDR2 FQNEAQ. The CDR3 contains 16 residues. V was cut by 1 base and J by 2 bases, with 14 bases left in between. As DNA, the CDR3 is TGTGCCAGCAGCTTAGAGCCATATCTGAATCAAGAGACCCAGTACTTC. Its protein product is CASSLEPYLNQETQYF.

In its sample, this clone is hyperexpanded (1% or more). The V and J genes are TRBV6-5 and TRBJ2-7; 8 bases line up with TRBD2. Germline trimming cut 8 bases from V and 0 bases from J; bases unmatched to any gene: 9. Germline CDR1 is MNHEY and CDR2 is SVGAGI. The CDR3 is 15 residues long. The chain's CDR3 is CASGAGGTSSYEQYF. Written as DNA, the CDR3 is TGTGCCAGCGGGGCGGGAGGCACTTCCTCCTACGAGCAGTACTTC.

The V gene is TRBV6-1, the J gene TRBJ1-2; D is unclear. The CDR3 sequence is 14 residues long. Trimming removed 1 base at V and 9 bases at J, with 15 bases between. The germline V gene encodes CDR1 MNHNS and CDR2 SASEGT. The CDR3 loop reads CASSEEGWQNSYTF. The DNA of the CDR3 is TGTGCCAGCAGTGAAGAAGGTTGGCAGAACAGCTACACCTTC.

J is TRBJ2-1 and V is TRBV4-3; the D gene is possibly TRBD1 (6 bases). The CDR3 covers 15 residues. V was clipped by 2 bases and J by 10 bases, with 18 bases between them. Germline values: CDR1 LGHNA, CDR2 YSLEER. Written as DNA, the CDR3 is TGCGCCAGCAGCCAACAGCCGTCACAGGGATACGAGCAGTTCTTC. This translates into CASSQQPSQGYEQFF.

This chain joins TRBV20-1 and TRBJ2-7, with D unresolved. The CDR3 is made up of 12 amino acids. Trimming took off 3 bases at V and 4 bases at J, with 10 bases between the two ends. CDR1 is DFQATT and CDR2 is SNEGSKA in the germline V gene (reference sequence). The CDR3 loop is CSASWKTYEQYF. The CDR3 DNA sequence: TGCAGTGCTAGTTGGAAGACGTACGAGCAGTACTTC.

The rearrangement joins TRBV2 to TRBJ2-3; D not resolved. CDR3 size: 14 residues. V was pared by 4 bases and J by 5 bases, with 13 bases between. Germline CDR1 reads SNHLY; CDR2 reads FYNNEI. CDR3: CASSATLGGDTQYF. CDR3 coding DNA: TGTGCCAGCAGTGCGACTTTAGGTGGAGATACGCAGTATTTT.

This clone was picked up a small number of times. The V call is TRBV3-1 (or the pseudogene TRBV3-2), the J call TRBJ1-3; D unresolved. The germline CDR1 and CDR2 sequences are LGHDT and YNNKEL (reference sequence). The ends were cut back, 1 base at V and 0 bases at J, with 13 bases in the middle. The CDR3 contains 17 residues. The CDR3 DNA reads TGTGCCAGCAGCCAAGTTGGCCGGTCTTACTCTGGAAACACCATATATTTT. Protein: CASSQVGRSYSGNTIYF.

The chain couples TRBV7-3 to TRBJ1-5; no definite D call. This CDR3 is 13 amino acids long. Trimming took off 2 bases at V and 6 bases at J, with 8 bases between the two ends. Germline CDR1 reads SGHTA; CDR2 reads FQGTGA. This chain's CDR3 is CASSLSPGQPQHF. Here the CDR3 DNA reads TGTGCCAGCAGCTTATCACCCGGTCAGCCCCAGCATTTT.

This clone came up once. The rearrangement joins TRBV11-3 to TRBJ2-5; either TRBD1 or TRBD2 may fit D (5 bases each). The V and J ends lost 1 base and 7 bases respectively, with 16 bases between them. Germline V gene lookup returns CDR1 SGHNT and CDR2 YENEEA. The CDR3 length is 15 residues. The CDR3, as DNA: TGTGCCAGCAGCTTAGTCGCAGGGAGACCGTCGACCCAGTACTTC. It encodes CASSLVAGRPSTQYF. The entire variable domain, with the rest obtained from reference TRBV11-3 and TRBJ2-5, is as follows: EAGVVQSPRYKIIEKKQPVAFWCNPISGHNTLYWYLQNLGQGPELLIRYENEEAVDDSQLPKDRFSAERLKGVDSTLKIQPAELGDSAVYLCASSLVAGRPSTQYFGPGTRLLVL.

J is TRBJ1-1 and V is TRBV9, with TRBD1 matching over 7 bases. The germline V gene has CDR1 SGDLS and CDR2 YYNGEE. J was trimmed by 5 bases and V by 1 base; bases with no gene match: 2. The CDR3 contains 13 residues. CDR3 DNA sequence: TGTGCCAGCAGCGTACGACAGGGAACTGAAGCTTTCTTT. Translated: CASSVRQGTEAFF.

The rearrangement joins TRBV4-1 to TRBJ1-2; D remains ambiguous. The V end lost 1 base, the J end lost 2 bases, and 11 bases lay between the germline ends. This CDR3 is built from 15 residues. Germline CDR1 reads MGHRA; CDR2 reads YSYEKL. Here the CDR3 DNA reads TGCGCCAGCAGCCAAGCGGAGGGATTCAACTATGGCTACACCTTC. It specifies CASSQAEGFNYGYTF.

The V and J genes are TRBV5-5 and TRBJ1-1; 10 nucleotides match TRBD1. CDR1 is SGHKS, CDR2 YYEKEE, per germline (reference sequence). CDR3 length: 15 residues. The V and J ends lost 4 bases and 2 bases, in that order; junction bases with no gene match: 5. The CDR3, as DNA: TGTGCCAGCAGCAGAGGACAGGGGGTAAACACTGAAGCTTTCTTT. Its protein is CASSRGQGVNTEAFF.

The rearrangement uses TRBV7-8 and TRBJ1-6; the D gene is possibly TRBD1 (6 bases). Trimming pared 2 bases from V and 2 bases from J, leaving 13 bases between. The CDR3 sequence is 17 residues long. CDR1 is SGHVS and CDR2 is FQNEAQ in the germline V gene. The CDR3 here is CASSLLGGSPYNSPLHF. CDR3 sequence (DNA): TGTGCCAGCAGCTTATTAGGGGGTAGCCCCTATAATTCACCCCTCCACTTT. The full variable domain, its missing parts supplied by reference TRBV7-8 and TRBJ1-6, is GAGVSQSPRYKVAKRGQDVALRCDPISGHVSLFWYQQALGQGPEFLTYFQNEAQLDKSGLPSDRFFAERPEGSVSTLKIQRTQQEDSAVYLCASSLLGGSPYNSPLHFGNGTRLTVT.

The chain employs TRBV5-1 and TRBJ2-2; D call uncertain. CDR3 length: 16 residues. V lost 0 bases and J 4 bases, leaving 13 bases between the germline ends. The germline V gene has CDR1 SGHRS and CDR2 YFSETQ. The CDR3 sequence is CASSLEVSSGTGELFF. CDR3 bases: TGCGCCAGCAGCTTGGAGGTCAGTTCGGGCACCGGGGAGCTGTTTTTT.

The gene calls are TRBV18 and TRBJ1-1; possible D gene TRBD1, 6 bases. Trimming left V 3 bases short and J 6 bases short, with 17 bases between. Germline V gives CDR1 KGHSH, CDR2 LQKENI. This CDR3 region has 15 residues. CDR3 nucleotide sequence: TGTGCCAGCTCACCCCTAGCAGGGGCGGGAGCTGAAGCTTTCTTT. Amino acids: CASSPLAGAGAEAFF.

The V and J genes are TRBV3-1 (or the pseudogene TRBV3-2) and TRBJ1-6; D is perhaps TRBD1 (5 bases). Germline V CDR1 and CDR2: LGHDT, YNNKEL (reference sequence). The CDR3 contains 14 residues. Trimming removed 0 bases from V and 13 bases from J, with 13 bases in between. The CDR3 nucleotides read TGTGCCAGCAGCCAAGATACAGGAGGGCTGCCCCTCCACTTT. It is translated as CASSQDTGGLPLHF.

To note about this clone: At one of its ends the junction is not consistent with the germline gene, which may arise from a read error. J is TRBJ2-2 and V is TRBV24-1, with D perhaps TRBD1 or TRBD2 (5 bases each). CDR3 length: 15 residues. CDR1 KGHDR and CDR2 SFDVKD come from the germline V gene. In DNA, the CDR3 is TGTGCCACCCGTGATGGGGGAGCCAACACCGGGGAGCTGTTTTTT. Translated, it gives CATRDGGANTGELFF.

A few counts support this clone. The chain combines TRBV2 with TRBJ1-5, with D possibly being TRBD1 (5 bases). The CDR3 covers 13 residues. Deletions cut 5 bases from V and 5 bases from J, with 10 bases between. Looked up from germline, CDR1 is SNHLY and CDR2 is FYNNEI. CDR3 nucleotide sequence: TGTGCCAGCAGTAAAGGGACGGATCAGCCCCAGCATTTT. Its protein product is CASSKGTDQPQHF.

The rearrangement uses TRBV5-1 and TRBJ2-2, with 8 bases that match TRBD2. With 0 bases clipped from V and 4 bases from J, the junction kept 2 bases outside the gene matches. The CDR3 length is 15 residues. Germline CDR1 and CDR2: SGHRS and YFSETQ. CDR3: CASSLDLAGTGELFF. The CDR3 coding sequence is TGCGCCAGCAGCTTGGATCTAGCGGGCACCGGGGAGCTGTTTTTT.

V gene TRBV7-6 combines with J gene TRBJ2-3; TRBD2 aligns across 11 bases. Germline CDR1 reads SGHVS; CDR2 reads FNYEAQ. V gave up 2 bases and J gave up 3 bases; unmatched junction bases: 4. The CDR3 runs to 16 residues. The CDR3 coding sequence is TGTGCCAGCAGCTTACCCTGGACTAGCGGGACAGATACGCAGTATTTT. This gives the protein CASSLPWTSGTDTQYF.

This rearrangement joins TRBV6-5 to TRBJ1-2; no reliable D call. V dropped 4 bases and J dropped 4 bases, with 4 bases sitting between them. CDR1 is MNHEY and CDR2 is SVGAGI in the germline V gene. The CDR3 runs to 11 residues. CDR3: CASSSGYGYTF. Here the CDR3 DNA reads TGTGCCAGCAGTTCCGGCTATGGCTACACCTTC.